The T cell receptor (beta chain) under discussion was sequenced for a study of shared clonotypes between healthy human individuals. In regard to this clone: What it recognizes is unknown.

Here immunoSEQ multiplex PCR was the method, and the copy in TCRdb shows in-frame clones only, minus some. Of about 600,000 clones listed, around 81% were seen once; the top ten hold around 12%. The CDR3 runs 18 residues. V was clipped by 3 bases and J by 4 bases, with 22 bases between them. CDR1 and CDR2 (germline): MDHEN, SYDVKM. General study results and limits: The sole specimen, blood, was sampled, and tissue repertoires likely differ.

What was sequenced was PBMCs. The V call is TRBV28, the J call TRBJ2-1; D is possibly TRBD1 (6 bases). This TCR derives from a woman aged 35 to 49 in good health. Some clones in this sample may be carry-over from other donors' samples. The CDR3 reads CASSFPRAGAKRYNEQFF. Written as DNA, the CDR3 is TGTGCCAGCAGTTTCCCCCGAGCAGGGGCGAAGCGTTACAATGAGCAGTTCTTC.